This T cell receptor beta chain was identified during a study of T cells expressing NK-cell markers. A 5'RACE template switching approach incorporating UMIs was used to make TCR beta cDNA. TCRdb reprocessed the 5' RACE reads and keeps a single row for each CDR3 protein, giving no DNA. The record lists about 260,000 distinct CDR3 sequences, of which the ten most abundant hold 3.5% to 5%. The CDR3 has 17 amino acids. Germline assignment: CDR1 SGHDT and CDR2 YYEEEE. The source material was blood T cells: a sorted CD56 or NKG2C T cell subset, CD4+ or CD8+ T cells, or bulk PBMC T cells (not recorded which). This sequence originates from a woman aged 18-70 years in good health. The chain recombines TRBV5-6 with TRBJ2-5; TCRdb calls TRBD2, which cannot be checked without DNA. CDR3 protein: CASSLDARVGVQETQYF.